One sample yielded the 29 T cell receptor beta chains listed below, sequenced in a study of blood T cell repertoires in COVID-19. The method was immunoSEQ multiplex PCR; TCRdb's version includes in-frame clones alone and lacks a portion of them. This sample yields around 210,000 clones, of which 70% to 90% are seen a single time; around 17% belongs to the top ten. The sample taken for sequencing was peripheral blood. These receptors came from a man aged 50 to 59 with COVID-19, enrolled during active disease.

V is TRBV5-1 and J is TRBJ1-4; D remains ambiguous. Trimming removed 2 bases at V and 8 bases at J, with 16 bases between. This CDR3 has 15 residues. Germline CDR1 is SGHRS and CDR2 is YFSETQ. CDR3 DNA: TGCGCCAGCAGCTTACGAGGGCTGCAAGAGGAAAAACTGTTTTTT. It specifies CASSLRGLQEEKLFF.

The V call is TRBV7-3, the J call TRBJ2-2; no clear D. Trimming stripped 3 bases from V and 4 bases from J, with 9 bases between. Germline loops: CDR1 SGHTA, CDR2 FQGTGA. The length of the CDR3 is 14 residues. CDR3 sequence: CASSFEAFTGELFF. CDR3 nucleotide sequence: TGTGCCAGCAGCTTCGAGGCTTTCACCGGGGAGCTGTTTTTT.

V is TRBV7-3 and J is TRBJ2-3; 9 bases are a match to TRBD2. The trim removed 2 bases at V and 4 bases at J, leaving 7 bases unmatched. Germline values: CDR1 SGHTA, CDR2 FQGTGA. This CDR3 comprises 16 residues. In DNA, the CDR3 is TGTGCCAGCAGCTTAGGGAAAGCGGGGGGCTCAGATACGCAGTATTTT. This gives the protein CASSLGKAGGSDTQYF.

J is TRBJ2-5 and V is TRBV6-5; 7 nucleotides align to TRBD2. CDR3 length: 16 residues. V was pared by 2 bases and J by 5 bases, with 11 bases of the junction left unmatched. Germline values: CDR1 MNHEY, CDR2 SVGAGI. The chain's CDR3 is CASSYAAGTGGETQYF. The CDR3 region has the DNA TGTGCCAGCAGTTACGCAGCCGGGACGGGGGGTGAGACCCAGTACTTC.

The genes are TRBV28 and TRBJ2-7, with TRBD2 identical over 8 bases. Germline V gives CDR1 MDHEN, CDR2 SYDVKM. V gave up 1 base and J gave up 2 bases; unmatched junction bases: 16. This CDR3 region has 19 residues. Here the CDR3 DNA reads TGTGCCAGCAGTTTATTTCGCGGGGGGTTTGAGGACAGAGCCTACGAGCAGTACTTC. Protein product: CASSLFRGGFEDRAYEQYF.

The genes are TRBV7-8 and TRBJ2-1, with TRBD1 matching 10 bases. Germline V gene lookup returns CDR1 SGHVS and CDR2 FQNEAQ. The CDR3 extends over 15 amino acids. Losses at the gene ends were 7 bases for V and 1 base for J; bases not matched to a gene: 4. The CDR3 is CASTGQGVSYNEQFF. CDR3 nucleotides: TGTGCCAGCACCGGACAGGGGGTATCCTACAATGAGCAGTTCTTC. Variable domain in full (rest from reference TRBV7-8 and TRBJ2-1): GAGVSQSPRYKVAKRGQDVALRCDPISGHVSLFWYQQALGQGPEFLTYFQNEAQLDKSGLPSDRFFAERPEGSVSTLKIQRTQQEDSAVYLCASTGQGVSYNEQFFGPGTRLTVL.

The rearrangement joins TRBV7-2 to TRBJ1-5, with 9 nucleotides matching TRBD1. Unmatched junction bases numbered 2, after V lost 0 bases and J lost 5 bases. Germline CDR1 reads SGHTA; CDR2 reads FQGNSA. The CDR3 has 15 amino acids. Written as DNA, the CDR3 is TGTGCCAGCAGCTTAGCGGGGACAGGGTATCAGCCCCAGCATTTT. Translated: CASSLAGTGYQPQHF.

The V and J genes are TRBV5-1 and TRBJ2-7, with 10 bases fitting TRBD1. CDR1 and CDR2 from the germline V gene are SGHRS and YFSETQ. This CDR3 region has 16 residues. V was pared by 5 bases and J by 6 bases, with 14 bases of the junction left unmatched. The CDR3 coding sequence is TGCGCCAGCAGACCGACCCCCGGGACAGGGGTGCCCGAGCAGTACTTC. Translating gives CASRPTPGTGVPEQYF.

The chain links TRBV7-3 to TRBJ2-7, with D possibly TRBD1 on 7 matching bases. V dropped 5 bases and J dropped 2 bases, with 13 bases sitting between them. The CDR3 contains 14 residues. Germline V gives CDR1 SGHTA, CDR2 FQGTGA. The CDR3 loop is CASSPGGNPYEQYF. In DNA form, the CDR3 reads TGTGCCAGCAGCCCAGGGGGGAACCCCTACGAGCAGTACTTC.

The chain uses TRBV4-2 and TRBJ2-3, with 11 bases aligning to TRBD2. The CDR3 runs 17 residues. The V segment lost 5 bases and the J segment 1 base; nucleotides outside the gene matches: 8. Germline-derived CDR1 and CDR2 are LGHNA and YNFKEQ. The CDR3 DNA sequence: TGTGCCAGCAGCAGCCGGGTAGCGGGGGGGTGCACAGATACGCAGTATTTT. It yields the protein CASSSRVAGGCTDTQYF.

This chain links TRBV12-5 with TRBJ2-1; 11 bases match TRBD1. Trimming cost V 4 bases and J 7 bases; bases outside gene matches: 6. The CDR3 totals 15 residues. CDR1 is LGHNT, CDR2 FRNRAP, per germline. DNA of the CDR3: TGTGCTAGTGGTTCTCCGGGGACAGGGGGTAATGAGCAGTTCTTC. Amino acids: CASGSPGTGGNEQFF.

CDR3 sequence: CASSPNMGLAGGKTQYF. Written as DNA, the CDR3 is TGTGCCAGCAGCCCTAACATGGGACTAGCGGGGGGAAAGACCCAGTACTTC. J is TRBJ2-5 and V is TRBV7-2, with 15 nucleotides matching TRBD2. The CDR3 covers 17 residues. Germline lookup yields CDR1 SGHTA and CDR2 FQGNSA. Trimming cost V 5 bases and J 6 bases; bases outside gene matches: 10.

This chain connects TRBV19 to TRBJ2-3; 16 bases align to TRBD2. The CDR3 spans 16 residues. Germline trimming cut 5 bases from V and 3 bases from J; bases unmatched to any gene: 2. The germline gives CDR1 LNHDA, CDR2 SQIVND (reference sequence). The CDR3 sequence: CASSPGLAGGTDTQYF. The CDR3 nucleotides are TGTGCCAGTAGTCCGGGACTAGCGGGGGGGACAGATACGCAGTATTTT.

The chain couples TRBV7-9 to TRBJ1-3, with 8 bases that match TRBD1. V shed 5 bases, J shed 0 bases, and the junction held 12 bases outside the gene matches. The CDR3 consists of 18 residues. Germline assignment: CDR1 SEHNR and CDR2 FQNEAQ (reference sequence). This chain's CDR3 is CASSRALGQDISGNTIYF. Here the CDR3 DNA reads TGTGCCAGCAGCCGAGCCCTGGGACAGGACATCTCTGGAAACACCATATATTTT.

The V gene is TRBV7-8, the J gene TRBJ2-2; possible D gene TRBD2, 7 bases. Germline lookup yields CDR1 SGHVS and CDR2 FQNEAQ. This CDR3 has 17 residues. With 1 base removed from V and 2 bases from J, the gap between germline ends came to 14 bases. The CDR3 DNA follows: TGTGCCAGCAGCTTAGTAGGGGGGGCAGGTAACACCGGGGAGCTGTTTTTT. As protein: CASSLVGGAGNTGELFF.

This clone was seen a handful of times. The J gene is TRBJ1-4, the V gene TRBV9; D possibly corresponds to TRBD1 (5 bases). CDR1 and CDR2 (germline): SGDLS, YYNGEE. This CDR3 is built from 14 residues. The germline V and J ends were trimmed by 3 bases and 4 bases, with 10 bases remaining between them. CDR3: CASSETAYNEKLFF. CDR3 DNA sequence: TGTGCCAGCAGCGAGACAGCCTATAATGAAAAACTGTTTTTT.

This clone was recorded only once. The chain links TRBV27 to TRBJ1-4; D is possibly TRBD1 (6 bases). V shed 5 bases and J shed 7 bases, with 17 bases lying between them. The CDR3 is made up of 15 amino acids. Germline CDR1 and CDR2: MNHEY and SMNVEV (reference sequence). CDR3 bases: TGTGCCAGCAGTCGCGGGGGGGGGCCACCTGAAAAACTGTTTTTT. The encoded protein is CASSRGGGPPEKLFF.

V is TRBV9 and J is TRBJ1-2; TRBD1 matches 9 bases. Trimming cost V 0 bases and J 4 bases; bases outside gene matches: 4. Germline lookup yields CDR1 SGDLS and CDR2 YYNGEE. This CDR3 region has 15 residues. The CDR3 is CASSVDPTGGYGYTF. The CDR3 bases are TGTGCCAGCAGCGTAGATCCGACAGGGGGCTATGGCTACACCTTC.

The gene calls are TRBV11-2 and TRBJ2-2; 7 nucleotides align to TRBD1. The CDR3 loop spans 16 amino acids. The junction had 6 bases not matched to a gene; V was cut back by 5 bases and J by 0 bases. The V gene's germline CDR1 is SGHAT and CDR2 FQNNGV. The CDR3 nucleotides are TGTGCCAGCAGCCAATCCAGGGGGACGAACACCGGGGAGCTGTTTTTT. It codes for CASSQSRGTNTGELFF. Full variable domain (remainder filled in from reference TRBV11-2 and TRBJ2-2): EAGVAQSPRYKIIEKRQSVAFWCNPISGHATLYWYQQILGQGPKLLIQFQNNGVVDDSQLPKDRFSAERLKGVDSTLKIQPAKLEDSAVYLCASSQSRGTNTGELFFGEGSRLTVL.

The chain recombines TRBV29-1 with TRBJ2-2, with D maybe TRBD1 (6 bases). This CDR3 has 14 residues. In germline, CDR1 is SQVTM, CDR2 ANQGSEA. V lost 7 bases, J lost 1 base, and 13 bases lay in between. The CDR3 sequence: CSGRWTENTGELFF. The CDR3 DNA follows: TGCAGCGGTCGCTGGACAGAGAACACCGGGGAGCTGTTTTTT.

J is TRBJ1-3 and V is TRBV30; no definite D call. This CDR3 contains 14 residues. The germline CDR1 and CDR2 sequences are GTSNPN and SVGIG (reference sequence). With 0 bases removed from V and 7 bases from J, the gap between germline ends came to 13 bases. CDR3 sequence: CAWSVRGPTNTIYF. The CDR3 bases are TGTGCCTGGAGTGTACGCGGCCCTACGAACACCATATATTTT.

This clone was counted at least ten times. This rearrangement joins TRBV5-4 to TRBJ1-4; D call uncertain. This CDR3 region has 15 residues. In germline, CDR1 is SGHNT, CDR2 YYREEE (reference sequence). The germline V and J ends were trimmed by 0 bases and 7 bases, with 13 bases remaining between them. CDR3 nucleotide sequence: TGTGCCAGCAGCTTGGATGTATCGGGGTCTGAAAAACTGTTTTTT. Protein sequence: CASSLDVSGSEKLFF.

This clone was recorded once. The rearrangement uses TRBV5-1 and TRBJ2-5; 10 bases align to TRBD2. V shed 3 bases, J shed 9 bases, and the junction held 11 bases outside the gene matches. CDR1 SGHRS and CDR2 YFSETQ come from the germline V gene. This CDR3 comprises 15 residues. For the CDR3, the DNA is TGCGCCAGCAGCTGGTGGACTAGCGGCCCCAGGGCCCAGTACTTC. Translated, it gives CASSWWTSGPRAQYF.

The chain couples TRBV6-5 to TRBJ2-7, with D perhaps TRBD1 (6 bases). The CDR3 covers 14 residues. V was clipped by 5 bases and J by 0 bases, with 11 bases between them. Per germline, CDR1 MNHEY and CDR2 SVGAGI. The CDR3 region has the DNA TGTGCCAGCAGTCGCGGACAGCACTCCTACGAGCAGTACTTC. Protein product: CASSRGQHSYEQYF.

The rearrangement joins TRBV5-1 to TRBJ1-2; possible D gene TRBD1, 6 bases. The germline V and J ends were trimmed by 3 bases and 6 bases, with 15 bases remaining between them. This CDR3 has 14 residues. Germline values: CDR1 SGHRS, CDR2 YFSETQ. CDR3 sequence: CASSWGTHDNGYTF. The CDR3 DNA follows: TGCGCCAGCAGCTGGGGGACACATGATAATGGCTACACCTTC. The whole variable domain, remainder taken from reference TRBV5-1 and TRBJ1-2, is KAGVTQTPRYLIKTRGQQVTLSCSPISGHRSVSWYQQTPGQGLQFLFEYFSETQRNKGNFPGRFSGRQFSNSRSEMNVSTLELGDSALYLCASSWGTHDNGYTFGSGTRLTVV.

This CDR3 reads CASSLGGEAKNIQYF. As DNA, the CDR3 is TGCGCCAGCAGCTTGGGGGGAGAAGCCAAAAACATTCAGTACTTC. This rearrangement joins TRBV5-1 to TRBJ2-4; TRBD2 is a possible D gene (5 bases). Per the germline V gene, CDR1 is SGHRS and CDR2 is YFSETQ. The V gene lost 0 bases and the J gene lost 0 bases, with 7 bases spanning the gap. The CDR3 is 15 residues long.

In DNA form, the CDR3 reads TGTGCCAGCAGTGAAGGATGGGGGCCTGGGGATACGCAGTATTTT. Its translation is CASSEGWGPGDTQYF. The rearrangement joins TRBV6-1 to TRBJ2-3; TRBD1 is a possible D gene (6 bases). The CDR3 has 15 residues. From germline, CDR1 is MNHNS and CDR2 SASEGT. V lost 1 base and J 6 bases, leaving 14 bases between the germline ends.

V is TRBV13 and J is TRBJ1-1; D possibly corresponds to TRBD1 (5 bases). In germline, CDR1 is PRHDT, CDR2 FYEKMQ (reference sequence). The CDR3 sequence is 15 residues long. V was shortened by 4 bases and J by 2 bases, with 14 bases between the two germline ends. CDR3 sequence: CASSSLGGGNTEAFF. The CDR3 DNA sequence: TGTGCCAGCAGCTCCCTGGGGGGGGGTAACACTGAAGCTTTCTTT.

The chain is built from TRBV30 and TRBJ1-1; D is uncertain. Germline CDR1 GTSNPN, CDR2 SVGIG (reference sequence). The CDR3 consists of 12 residues. Trimming removed 0 bases at V and 6 bases at J, with 8 bases between. This CDR3 is CAWSVLRAEAFF. DNA for the CDR3: TGTGCCTGGAGTGTACTCCGGGCTGAAGCTTTCTTT.